Listed below are T cell receptor beta chains from one sample, sequenced in a study of blood T cell repertoires in COVID-19. Generated by immunoSEQ multiplex PCR, the TCRdb table keeps only in-frame clones and is missing some. The data contain 140,000 or so clones, 80% of them singletons. Sequencing was carried out using peripheral blood. These receptors were obtained from a man in his 70s who had recovered from COVID-19. The CDR3 runs from the conserved cysteine through the conserved F or W. Only some rows state a clone size, as once, few, many or a class for expanded clones.

j_gene | abundance | v_gene | CDR3aa
TRBJ2-4 | few | TRBV2 | CASSVGTGPKNIQYF
TRBJ2-1 | few | TRBV5-4 | CASSFGGGRGAHNEQFF
TRBJ2-3 | - | TRBV23-1 | CASSHTAGDTQYF
TRBJ2-1 | - | TRBV6-2/TRBV6-3 | CASSYSVGLLNEQFF
TRBJ1-1 | - | TRBV5-1 | CASSFGQDRKAFF
TRBJ2-7 | - | TRBV6-5 | CASSYSGTPGYEQYF
TRBJ1-1 | - | TRBV6-2/TRBV6-3 | CASSRVDTEAFF
TRBJ2-5 | - | TRBV19 | CASGLAGETQYF
TRBJ1-5 | - | TRBV7-9 | CASSQDRIGNQPQHF
TRBJ2-7 | - | TRBV6-2/TRBV6-3 | CASSYSTRDYSYEQYF
TRBJ2-7 | - | TRBV2 | CASSPAGSYEQYF
TRBJ1-2 | many | TRBV30 | CAWRPPDRGVHGYTF
TRBJ2-1 | - | TRBV7-2 | CASSSSGRTYNEQFF
TRBJ1-5 | - | TRBV19 | CASSIPREYSNQPQHF
TRBJ2-7 | - | TRBV27 | CASSRPGQGFYEQYF
TRBJ2-7 | - | TRBV5-1 | CASSFLADSMREQYF
TRBJ2-1 | once | TRBV11-2 | CASSLDLVERGTYNEQFF
TRBJ1-4 | - | TRBV7-2 | CASSTGLRGVNEKLFF
TRBJ2-7 | - | TRBV18 | CASSPGTGDEQYF
TRBJ2-3 | - | TRBV5-4 | CASSSRDTDTQYF
TRBJ2-7 | - | TRBV30 | CAWSVRNRVYEQYF
TRBJ2-1 | - | TRBV9 | CASSATLAGYNEQFF
TRBJ2-5 | - | TRBV3-1/TRBV3-2 | CASSQADRGKETQYF